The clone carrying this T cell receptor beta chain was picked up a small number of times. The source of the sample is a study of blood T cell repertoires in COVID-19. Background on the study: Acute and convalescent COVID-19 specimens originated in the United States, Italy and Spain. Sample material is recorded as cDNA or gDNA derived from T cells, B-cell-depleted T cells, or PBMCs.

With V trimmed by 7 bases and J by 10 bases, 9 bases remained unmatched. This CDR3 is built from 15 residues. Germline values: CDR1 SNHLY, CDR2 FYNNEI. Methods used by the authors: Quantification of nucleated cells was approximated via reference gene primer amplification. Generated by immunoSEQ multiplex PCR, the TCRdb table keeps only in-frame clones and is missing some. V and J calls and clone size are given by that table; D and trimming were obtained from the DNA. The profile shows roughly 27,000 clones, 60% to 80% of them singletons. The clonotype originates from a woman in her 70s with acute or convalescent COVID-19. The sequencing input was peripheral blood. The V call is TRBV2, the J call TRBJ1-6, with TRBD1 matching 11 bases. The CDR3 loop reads CASTSGDRGRSPLHF. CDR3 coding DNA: TGTGCCAGCACTTCTGGGGACAGGGGGAGGTCACCCCTCCACTTT.